This TCR beta chain is drawn from a study of T cell repertoires in cytomegalovirus infection. As concerns this clonotype: Its antigen is still unknown.

Study-level results: In two of eight donors, the top clonotype was HLA-C-restricted CMV-specific.

In TCRdb, the reads were re-called with MiXCR into one record per CDR3 protein. The repertoire holds 400,000 or so distinct CDR3 sequences, 15% to 20% seen once, with 7.5% to 9.5% in the top ten. The length of the CDR3 is 12 residues. CDR1 is DFQATT and CDR2 is SNEGSKA in the germline V gene (reference sequence). V lost 8 bases and J 5 bases, leaving 16 bases between the germline ends. J is TRBJ2-7 and V is TRBV20-1, with TRBD2 as a possible D gene (5 bases). The clonotype was recovered from a human donor in good health (CMV status not recorded). Some clones in this sample may be carry-over from other donors' samples. The source material was PBMCs. The DNA for the CDR3 is TGCAGTCTGTTCGGGGATAGGGACGAGCAGTACTTC. It encodes CSLFGDRDEQYF.